This T cell receptor (beta chain) comes out of a study of T cell changes during pregnancy in multiple sclerosis. Assay used: immunoSEQ multiplex PCR; TCRdb lists only in-frame clones, some missing. The sample has around 88,000 clones; roughly nine tenths are singletons. Unmatched junction bases numbered 10, after V lost 4 bases and J lost 7 bases. The CDR3 has 17 amino acids. Germline V gene sequence: CDR1 SGHDN, CDR2 FVKESK. The sequences come from peripheral blood, collected in the first trimester of pregnancy. V is TRBV14 and J is TRBJ2-1; 13 bases line up with TRBD2. The sequence derives from a female donor with multiple sclerosis, enrolled in a pregnancy study. The CDR3 here is CASSRDGTSGIRNEQFF. The CDR3 DNA sequence: TGTGCCAGCAGCCGAGATGGGACTAGCGGGATAAGAAATGAGCAGTTCTTC.